Shown below are 28 T cell receptor beta chains from a single sample sequenced in a study of OX40 agonist ivuxolimab in advanced cancers. Generated by immunoSEQ multiplex PCR, the TCRdb table keeps only in-frame clones and is missing some. The sample shows around 63,000 clones, 80% to 90% of them seen only once. Material: CD4+ or CD8+ T cells sorted from blood, obtained in a trial of the OX40 agonist ivuxolimab. The source is an adult with an advanced solid tumor such as melanoma, head and neck, liver or kidney cancer.

J is TRBJ1-4 and V is TRBV10-3; D is possibly TRBD1 (5 bases). Germline-derived CDR1 and CDR2 are ENHRY and SYGVKD. The CDR3 extends over 13 amino acids. V lost 11 bases and J lost 5, with 15 bases in between. CDR3 DNA: TGTGCCGCACAGGTTCGACCGAATGAAAAACTGTTTTTT. Its protein product is CAAQVRPNEKLFF.

V usage is TRBV4-1 and J usage is TRBJ2-1; 12 positions agree with TRBD2. This CDR3 is built from 15 residues. Germline CDR1 and CDR2: MGHRA and YSYEKL. V was pared by 4 bases and J by 5 bases, with 3 bases of the junction left unmatched. The CDR3 is CASSLRLAGDNEQFF. The CDR3 DNA follows: TGCGCCAGCAGCCTAAGACTAGCGGGAGACAATGAGCAGTTCTTC.

The rearrangement joins TRBV2 to TRBJ1-5; D is possibly TRBD1 (6 bases). V was shortened by 6 bases and J by 1 base, with 16 bases between the two germline ends. This CDR3 region has 16 residues. Germline lookup yields CDR1 SNHLY and CDR2 FYNNEI. The chain's CDR3 is CASSAPTGLSNQPQHF. The CDR3, as DNA: TGTGCCAGCAGCGCCCCTACAGGGCTGAGCAATCAGCCCCAGCATTTT.

V and J are TRBV11-3 and TRBJ1-1; D unclear. Trimming pared 7 bases from V and 1 base from J, leaving 10 bases between. Germline V CDR1 and CDR2: SGHNT, YENEEA. CDR3 length: 13 residues. As DNA, the CDR3 is TGTGCCAGCAAGGGCCGGGGGAACACTGAAGCTTTCTTT. This sequence encodes CASKGRGNTEAFF.

This clone has just one count. The J gene is TRBJ1-3, the V gene TRBV2; D remains unclear. Germline V gene data show CDR1 as SNHLY and CDR2 as FYNNEI. The CDR3 covers 12 residues. With 5 bases removed from V and 4 bases from J, the gap between germline ends came to 6 bases. The CDR3 coding sequence is TGTGCCAGCAGTTATGCAGGAAACACCATATATTTT. As protein: CASSYAGNTIYF.

The V call is TRBV5-1, the J call TRBJ2-3; 9 nucleotides align to TRBD1. J gave up 14 bases and V 2 bases, and 12 bases lay outside the gene matches. The germline V gene encodes CDR1 SGHRS and CDR2 YFSETQ. The CDR3 is 14 amino acids. CDR3 DNA: TGCGCCAGCAGCTTCACCGGACAGGGGCCAGTCCTGTATTTT. Residues: CASSFTGQGPVLYF. Drawing the rest from reference TRBV5-1 and TRBJ2-3, the complete variable domain is KAGVTQTPRYLIKTRGQQVTLSCSPISGHRSVSWYQQTPGQGLQFLFEYFSETQRNKGNFPGRFSGRQFSNSRSEMNVSTLELGDSALYLCASSFTGQGPVLYFGPGTRLTVL.

V and J are TRBV12-2 and TRBJ1-5; the DNA was not used to check the table's D call, TRBD1. TRBV12-2 is assigned pseudogene status. The CDR3 is made up of 17 amino acids. The CDR3 DNA follows: TGTGCAAGTCGCTTAGCTTGGACAGGAGGCGTGAATCAGCCCCAGCATTTT. It translates to CASRLAWTGGVNQPQHF.

Here the CDR3 DNA reads TGTGCCAGCAGCCCCCGTCCCTCCGGGGAGCTGTTTTTT. The encoded protein is CASSPRPSGELFF. The gene calls are TRBV7-9 and TRBJ2-2; the D is unclear. Germline assignment: CDR1 SEHNR and CDR2 FQNEAQ (reference sequence). The V end was cut by 5 bases, the J end by 6 bases, with 10 bases between. The CDR3 totals 13 residues. Full variable domain (outside the CDR3, taken from reference TRBV7-9 and TRBJ2-2): DTGVSQNPRHKITKRGQNVTFRCDPISEHNRLYWYRQTLGQGPEFLTYFQNEAQLEKSRLLSDRFSAERPKGSFSTLEIQRTEQGDSAMYLCASSPRPSGELFFGEGSRLTVL.

This clone was detected only a few times. The V gene is TRBV6-5, the J gene TRBJ2-7, with no clear D. Per germline, CDR1 MNHEY and CDR2 SVGAGI. Deletions cut 0 bases from V and 7 bases from J, with 4 bases between. The CDR3 sequence is 11 residues long. The CDR3 is CASSYSGEQYF. The CDR3, as DNA: TGTGCCAGCAGTTACTCAGGAGAGCAGTACTTC.

CDR3 in DNA: TGTGCCAGCAGCTTAACCCCGGGACTAGATTCGGAGCAGTTCTTC. Protein: CASSLTPGLDSEQFF. V usage is TRBV7-3 and J usage is TRBJ2-1; 8 bases align to TRBD2. V shed 0 bases and J 10 bases; nucleotides not matched to a gene: 8. The germline gives CDR1 SGHTA, CDR2 FQGTGA. The CDR3 contains 15 residues.

The chain couples TRBV27 to TRBJ1-1; D gene unclear. The CDR3 extends over 15 amino acids. Deletions cut 5 bases from V and 1 base from J, with 14 bases between. CDR1 is MNHEY and CDR2 is SMNVEV in the germline V gene (reference sequence). CDR3 amino acids: CASSKSVKGNTEAFF. The CDR3 nucleotides read TGTGCCAGCAGTAAATCGGTAAAGGGGAACACTGAAGCTTTCTTT.

The chain couples TRBV7-9 to TRBJ2-6; D ambiguous. This CDR3 is built from 14 residues. Trimming stripped 5 bases from V and 4 bases from J, with 9 bases between. Germline V lookup: CDR1 SEHNR, CDR2 FQNEAQ (reference sequence). The CDR3 reads CASSPASGANVLTF. In DNA, the CDR3 is TGTGCCAGCAGCCCCGCATCGGGGGCCAACGTCCTGACTTTC.

This chain uses TRBV6-1 with TRBJ2-1, with TRBD2 as a possible D gene (6 bases). Germline CDR1 reads MNHNS; CDR2 reads SASEGT. Trimming removed 0 bases at V and 7 bases at J, with 10 bases between. CDR3 length: 14 amino acids. CDR3 in DNA: TGTGCCAGCAGTGAAGCCGGGGGTGAGAATGAGCAGTTCTTC. This sequence encodes CASSEAGGENEQFF.

The chain uses TRBV18 and TRBJ1-6; 8 nucleotides match TRBD1. The germline CDR1 and CDR2 sequences are KGHSH and LQKENI. The CDR3 is 15 residues long. The J segment lost 10 bases and the V segment lost 3 bases, leaving 8 bases of the junction unmatched. The CDR3 loop reads CASSPGQGLGSPLHF. The CDR3 coding sequence is TGTGCCAGCTCACCCGGACAGGGCTTAGGATCACCCCTCCACTTT. Full variable domain (missing parts from reference TRBV18 and TRBJ1-6): NAGVMQNPRHLVRRRGQEARLRCSPMKGHSHVYWYRQLPEEGLKFMVYLQKENIIDESGMPKERFSAEFPKEGPSILRIQQVVRGDSAAYFCASSPGQGLGSPLHFGNGTRLTVT.

V and J are TRBV6-5 and TRBJ2-7, with 7 bases lining up with TRBD1. CDR1 is MNHEY and CDR2 is SVGAGI in the germline V gene. The CDR3 totals 15 residues. V dropped 2 bases and J dropped 0; count of bases not matched to a gene: 4. CDR3 residues: CASSYARGHSYEQYF. Here the CDR3 DNA reads TGTGCCAGCAGTTACGCAAGGGGGCACTCCTACGAGCAGTACTTC.

The V gene is TRBV14, the J gene TRBJ1-2; D not resolved. Germline V CDR1 and CDR2: SGHDN, FVKESK. Trimming shortened V by 1 base and J by 0 bases, and 12 bases separated the two germline ends. The CDR3 runs 16 residues. The CDR3 loop is CASSQGLWATNYGYTF. The CDR3 DNA follows: TGTGCCAGCAGCCAAGGCCTGTGGGCAACTAACTATGGCTACACCTTC.

The chain employs TRBV5-6 and TRBJ2-3; either TRBD1 or TRBD2 may supply D (6 bases each). Trimming took 6 bases from V and 4 from J, leaving 15 bases between them. The germline gives CDR1 SGHDT, CDR2 YYEEEE. The CDR3 runs 14 residues. The CDR3 here is CASTVWGAADTQYF. CDR3 bases: TGTGCCAGCACCGTTTGGGGGGCAGCAGATACGCAGTATTTT.

The rearrangement joins TRBV4-1 to TRBJ2-5, with 10 bases that match TRBD2. CDR1 is MGHRA and CDR2 is YSYEKL in the germline V gene. Unmatched junction bases numbered 6, after V lost 1 base and J lost 1 base. The CDR3 contains 17 residues. This CDR3 reads CASSQGVLAGGQETQYF. CDR3 in DNA: TGCGCCAGCAGCCAAGGGGTGTTAGCGGGGGGCCAAGAGACCCAGTACTTC.

The rearrangement joins TRBV6-7 to TRBJ1-1; no firm D call. TRBV6-7 is an ORF; its function is uncertain. Between the trimmed V and J ends, which lost 0 bases and 3 bases, there was a span of 11 bases. This CDR3 is built from 15 residues. The CDR3 DNA follows: TGTGCCAGCAGTTACTCGACACGTCGTGACACTGAAGCTTTCTTT. Translated, it gives CASSYSTRRDTEAFF.

The chain is built from TRBV28 and TRBJ1-3; 7 bases line up with TRBD1. CDR1 is MDHEN, CDR2 SYDVKM, per germline. CDR3 length: 14 amino acids. V shed 6 bases, J shed 7 bases, and the junction held 9 bases outside the gene matches. The CDR3 DNA is TGTGCCAGCAGGGACAGGTGGAGGAGGAACACCATATATTTT. Residues: CASRDRWRRNTIYF.

CDR3 nucleotides: TGCGCCAGCAGCTTGCTGGCGGGGGGAGAAGATACGCAGTATTTT. Protein product: CASSLLAGGEDTQYF. J is TRBJ2-3 and V is TRBV5-1, with TRBD2 identical over 8 bases. CDR1 and CDR2 (germline): SGHRS, YFSETQ. The CDR3 has 15 residues. Trimming removed 1 base from V and 5 bases from J; junction bases left unmatched: 6.

The chain links TRBV27 to TRBJ2-1; D is possibly TRBD2 (6 bases). The CDR3 is made up of 13 amino acids. Germline V gives CDR1 MNHEY, CDR2 SMNVEV (reference sequence). V was cut by 8 bases and J by 4 bases, with 12 bases left in between. CDR3 bases: TGTGCCAGCGGGGATAGCGGTTACAATGAGCAGTTCTTC. Its translation is CASGDSGYNEQFF.

CDR3 DNA: TGTGCCAACCGGGACAGTTTCTCCGAGGAGACCCAGTACTTC. This encodes CANRDSFSEETQYF. This chain links TRBV11-3 with TRBJ2-5; 7 nucleotides match TRBD1. Germline V gene sequence: CDR1 SGHNT, CDR2 YENEEA. After removal of 10 bases from V and 5 bases from J, the junction contained 13 bases not matched to a gene. The CDR3 sequence is 14 residues long.

This rearrangement joins TRBV7-8 to TRBJ2-7; 8 positions agree with TRBD2. The CDR3 is 14 residues long. V lost 5 bases, J lost 0 bases, and 3 bases stayed unmatched. Germline V gene data show CDR1 as SGHVS and CDR2 as FQNEAQ. CDR3 region: CASSLRGGSYEQYF. Written as DNA, the CDR3 is TGTGCCAGCAGCCTCCGGGGGGGCTCCTACGAGCAGTACTTC.

The V call is TRBV4-2, the J call TRBJ2-7; either TRBD1 or TRBD2 may supply D (5 bases each). This CDR3 region has 13 residues. Germline V CDR1 and CDR2: LGHNA, YNFKEQ. The V end was cut by 0 bases, the J end by 5 bases, with 8 bases between. In DNA, the CDR3 is TGTGCCAGCAGCCAAGATCTGGGGGACGAGCAGTACTTC. Protein product: CASSQDLGDEQYF.

V is TRBV4-2 and J is TRBJ1-4; no clear D gene. The CDR3 covers 15 residues. Germline V CDR1 and CDR2: LGHNA, YNFKEQ. The V end lost 0 bases, the J end lost 8 bases, and 13 bases lay between the germline ends. CDR3 amino acids: CASSQDLVSLEKLFF. CDR3 DNA: TGTGCCAGCAGCCAAGATTTGGTTAGCCTAGAAAAACTGTTTTTT.

The V call is TRBV5-6, the J call TRBJ2-1; TRBD2 matches 9 bases. Germline V gene data show CDR1 as SGHDT and CDR2 as YYEEEE. The CDR3 runs 13 residues. Trimming took 4 bases from V and 12 from J; bases not matched to a gene: 8. The CDR3: CASSLGTSLRQFF. DNA for the CDR3: TGTGCCAGCAGCCTGGGGACTAGCTTGCGGCAGTTCTTC.

The V gene is TRBV29-1, the J gene TRBJ1-2, with 10 positions matching TRBD1. Germline CDR1 SQVTM, CDR2 ANQGSEA. The CDR3 has 15 amino acids. V lost 7 bases to trimming and J lost 6 bases; unmatched junction nucleotides: 14. CDR3 protein: CSGHTTGTGVNGYTF. CDR3 nucleotide sequence: TGCAGCGGCCATACCACCGGGACAGGGGTGAATGGCTACACCTTC.